A selection of T cell receptor beta chains follows, all from one sample in a study of T cell responses to AZD1222 COVID-19 vaccine. Assay used: immunoSEQ multiplex PCR; TCRdb lists only in-frame clones, some missing. The sample carries some 140,000 clones, about 91% recorded once. The sample in question was peripheral blood, obtained 28 days after the second AZD1222 dose. Receptors were obtained from an adult who received the AZD1222 COVID-19 vaccine. CDR3s include the opening cysteine and the closing phenylalanine or tryptophan. Each record gives: CDR3 DNA, CDR3 protein, D gene, V gene, clone size, J gene. A D gene is named only where the DNA matches it firmly. Some rows mark clone size as missing; the rest say once, few, many or name a class of expanded clone.

TGCAGTGCTAGTGGGCCTTCCACAGATACGCAGTATTTT,CSASGPSTDTQYF,NA,TRBV20-1,once,TRBJ2-3
TGCGCCAGCAGCAGGACAGGGGGGCATGAAAAACTGTTTTTT,CASSRTGGHEKLFF,TRBD1,TRBV5-1,NA,TRBJ1-4
TGTGCCAGCAGCTTTCGGAGGGACAGCAATCAGCCCCAGCATTTT,CASSFRRDSNQPQHF,NA,TRBV7-2,NA,TRBJ1-5
TGTGCCAGCAGTTACTCGGGGGGGCTGGCAGCTTTCTTT,CASSYSGGLAAFF,NA,TRBV6-5,NA,TRBJ1-1
TGTGCCAGCAGCACCACAGGGAGTTTAAACACCATATATTTT,CASSTTGSLNTIYF,NA,TRBV9,NA,TRBJ1-3
TGTGCCAGCAGCTTGCGGGGGCCCCTGGGGAACACTGAAGCTTTCTTT,CASSLRGPLGNTEAFF,NA,TRBV5-5,NA,TRBJ1-1
TGCGCCAGCAGTTTGCCGGACAGTTCTTATAATTCACCCCTCCACTTT,CASSLPDSSYNSPLHF,NA,TRBV5-1,NA,TRBJ1-6
TGCGCCAGCAGCTTTTCAGGCGAGAACACTGAAGCTTTCTTT,CASSFSGENTEAFF,NA,TRBV5-1,NA,TRBJ1-1
TGTGCCAGCAGCCCGCTCGCCCACACAGATACGCAGTATTTT,CASSPLAHTDTQYF,NA,TRBV7-3,NA,TRBJ2-3
TGTGCCAGCAGCCAAGGGGGGCTGTCGGGGGGCTACACCTTC,CASSQGGLSGGYTF,NA,TRBV4-2,NA,TRBJ1-2
TGTGCCAGCAGACTTAGCGGGACGGCCTTTCCTTCCTACAATGAGCAGTTCTTC,CASRLSGTAFPSYNEQFF,TRBD2,TRBV2,once,TRBJ2-1
TGCAGCGTACTTAGCGGGACTACCAAAAACATTCAGTACTTC,CSVLSGTTKNIQYF,TRBD2,TRBV29-1,NA,TRBJ2-4
TGTGCCAGCAGCTCGGGCCTGAACACTGAAGCTTTCTTT,CASSSGLNTEAFF,NA,TRBV12-3/TRBV12-4,NA,TRBJ1-1
TGTGCCAGCAGCTTATGGACAGGCGGCAATCAGCCCCAGCATTTT,CASSLWTGGNQPQHF,TRBD1,TRBV7-2,NA,TRBJ1-5